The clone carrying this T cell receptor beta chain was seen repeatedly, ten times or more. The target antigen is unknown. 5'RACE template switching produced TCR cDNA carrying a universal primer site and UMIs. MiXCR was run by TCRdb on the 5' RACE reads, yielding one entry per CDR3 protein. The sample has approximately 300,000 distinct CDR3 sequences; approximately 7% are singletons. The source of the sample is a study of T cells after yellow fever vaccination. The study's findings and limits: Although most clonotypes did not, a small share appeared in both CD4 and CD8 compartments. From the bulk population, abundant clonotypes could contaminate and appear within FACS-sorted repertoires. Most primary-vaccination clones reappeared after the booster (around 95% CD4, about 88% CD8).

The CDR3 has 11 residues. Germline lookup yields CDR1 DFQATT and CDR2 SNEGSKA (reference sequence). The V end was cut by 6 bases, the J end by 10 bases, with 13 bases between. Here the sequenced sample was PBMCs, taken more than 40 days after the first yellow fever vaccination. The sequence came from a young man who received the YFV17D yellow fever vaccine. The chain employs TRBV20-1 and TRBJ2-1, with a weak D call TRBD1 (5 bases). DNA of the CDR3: TGCAGTGCACGGCAGGGTCTAGAGCAGTTCTTC. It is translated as CSARQGLEQFF.